Below are 29 T cell receptor beta chains sequenced from a single sample in a study of OX40 agonist ivuxolimab in advanced cancers. The table came from immunoSEQ multiplex PCR; TCRdb's copy has only in-frame clones and leaves some out. The sample yields about 64,000 clones, about 87% seen once. Sequenced material: CD4+ or CD8+ T cells sorted from blood, taken in a trial of the OX40 agonist ivuxolimab. These receptors came from an adult with an advanced solid tumor such as melanoma, head and neck, liver or kidney cancer.

This sequence joins TRBV5-1 and TRBJ2-7, with D tentatively TRBD1 (6 bases). In germline, CDR1 is SGHRS, CDR2 YFSETQ. This CDR3 has 13 amino acids. The ends were cut back, 4 bases at V and 2 bases at J, with 10 bases in the middle. The CDR3 protein is CASSVDSAYEQYF. CDR3 DNA sequence: TGCGCCAGCAGCGTGGACAGCGCCTACGAGCAGTACTTC. Together with reference TRBV5-1 and TRBJ2-7, the CDR3 gives the full variable domain: KAGVTQTPRYLIKTRGQQVTLSCSPISGHRSVSWYQQTPGQGLQFLFEYFSETQRNKGNFPGRFSGRQFSNSRSEMNVSTLELGDSALYLCASSVDSAYEQYFGPGTRLTVT.

J is TRBJ2-7 and V is TRBV4-1, with 16 bases fitting TRBD2. This CDR3 is built from 17 residues. CDR1 is MGHRA, CDR2 YSYEKL, per germline. V lost 6 bases and J lost 5; bases outside the gene matches: 10. CDR3 nucleotide sequence: TGCGCCAGCAGTCCCGGGACTAGCGGGAGGGCCGTCCACGAGCAGTACTTC. Its translation is CASSPGTSGRAVHEQYF.

The chain employs TRBV4-1 and TRBJ1-4, with D possibly matching TRBD1 (6 bases). Germline V CDR1 and CDR2: MGHRA, YSYEKL. V gave up 1 base and J gave up 2 bases, with 11 bases separating them. This CDR3 region has 16 residues. As DNA, the CDR3 is TGCGCCAGCAGCCAAGGAGGAGGGGGGACTAATGAAAAACTGTTTTTT. This encodes CASSQGGGGTNEKLFF.

This clone was found once. A junction boundary mismatches the germline segment, possibly from a read error. J is TRBJ1-5 and V is TRBV9; D gene uncertain. Germline V CDR1 and CDR2: SGDLS, YYNGEE. This CDR3 comprises 13 residues. The CDR3 region has the DNA TGTGCCAGCAGCGTTACCGACAATCCGCCCCAGCATTTT. This gives the protein CASSVTDNPPQHF. Supplemented by reference TRBV9 and TRBJ1-5, the full variable domain reads DSGVTQTPKHLITATGQRVTLRCSPRSGDLSVYWYQQSLDQGLQFLIQYYNGEERAKGNILERFSAQQFPDLHSELNLSSLELGDSALYFCASSVTDNPPQHFGDGTRLSIL.

J is TRBJ2-7 and V is TRBV30, with D uncertain. This CDR3 is 11 amino acids long. Trimming stripped 3 bases from V and 4 bases from J, with 7 bases between. CDR1 and CDR2 (germline): GTSNPN, SVGIG (reference sequence). The CDR3 sequence is CAWSGLYEQYF. The DNA of the CDR3 is TGTGCCTGGAGCGGTCTTTACGAGCAGTACTTC.

The chain has TRBV28 and TRBJ1-4, with D possibly being TRBD1 (6 bases). The CDR3 spans 14 residues. Trimming stripped 9 bases from V and 6 bases from J, with 17 bases between. CDR1 and CDR2 (germline): MDHEN, SYDVKM. Written as DNA, the CDR3 is TGTGCCAGTAATGGAGGGGGGGAGCATGAAAAACTGTTTTTT. Its translation is CASNGGGEHEKLFF.

This rearrangement joins TRBV5-1 to TRBJ2-7; 11 bases fit TRBD2. Trimming removed 4 bases from V and 1 base from J; junction bases left unmatched: 7. Germline CDR1 reads SGHRS; CDR2 reads YFSETQ. This CDR3 region has 16 residues. The CDR3 bases are TGCGCCAGCAGCCGGTTCACTAGCGGGGGATCCTACGAGCAGTACTTC. As protein: CASSRFTSGGSYEQYF.

This clone was seen only once. This chain joins TRBV29-1 and TRBJ1-4; D is possibly TRBD1 (6 bases). The ends were cut back, 4 bases at V and 8 bases at J, with 14 bases in the middle. CDR1 and CDR2 from the germline V gene are SQVTM and ANQGSEA. CDR3 length: 13 residues. The CDR3 reads CSVAGGRWEKLFF. CDR3 nucleotide sequence: TGCAGCGTTGCGGGGGGGCGGTGGGAAAAACTGTTTTTT.

The rearrangement links TRBV28 to TRBJ2-1, with 9 bases matching TRBD2. Germline CDR1 and CDR2: MDHEN and SYDVKM. The length of the CDR3 is 16 residues. The ends lost 3 bases at V and 6 bases at J; junction bases unmatched: 9. DNA of the CDR3: TGTGCCAGCAGTTTTAGGAGCGGGAGGCGTGGCAATGAGCAGTTCTTC. This gives the protein CASSFRSGRRGNEQFF.

The chain employs TRBV7-9 and TRBJ2-3, with D hard to call. V lost 5 bases and J lost 3, with 3 bases in between. The CDR3 runs 11 residues. CDR1 and CDR2 from the germline V gene are SEHNR and FQNEAQ (reference sequence). Here the CDR3 reads CASSTTDTQYF. CDR3 nucleotides: TGTGCCAGCAGCACAACAGATACGCAGTATTTT.

This chain uses TRBV27 with TRBJ2-1, with 8 bases identical to TRBD1. Trimming took 6 bases from V and 5 from J; bases not matched to a gene: 12. This CDR3 is 16 amino acids long. Per the germline V gene, CDR1 is MNHEY and CDR2 is SMNVEV (reference sequence). CDR3 coding DNA: TGTGCCAGCAGCCCTCTAGAGACAGGGGCCCACAATGAGCAGTTCTTC. Encoded protein: CASSPLETGAHNEQFF.

The chain uses TRBV4-1 and TRBJ2-2, with a tentative D call TRBD2 (6 bases). From germline, CDR1 is MGHRA and CDR2 YSYEKL. V was trimmed by 1 base and J by 4 bases, leaving 19 bases between them. CDR3 length equals 18 residues. CDR3 region: CASSQGISGNPITGELFF. CDR3 DNA: TGCGCCAGCAGCCAAGGTATTAGCGGCAATCCTATCACCGGGGAGCTGTTTTTT.

The chain joins TRBV11-1 to TRBJ1-2; TRBD1 matches at 7 bases. Looked up from germline, CDR1 is SGHAT and CDR2 is FQDESV (reference sequence). J was trimmed by 4 bases and V by 5 bases; bases with no gene match: 4. The CDR3 has 13 amino acids. As DNA, the CDR3 is TGTGCCAGCAGCCCGACAGGGTTCTATGGCTACACCTTC. Its translation is CASSPTGFYGYTF.

This clone has a handful of counts. The V gene is TRBV6-5, the J gene TRBJ1-1; tentatively, D is TRBD1 (5 bases). Trimming took 10 bases from V and 2 from J, leaving 14 bases between them. The germline V gene encodes CDR1 MNHEY and CDR2 SVGAGI. This CDR3 has 13 amino acids. This chain's CDR3 is CATAGLANTEAFF. The CDR3 DNA reads TGTGCCACCGCGGGACTGGCAAACACTGAAGCTTTCTTT.

The chain links TRBV11-2 to TRBJ2-4; no definite D call. Germline loops: CDR1 SGHAT, CDR2 FQNNGV. The V end lost 4 bases, the J end lost 2 bases, and 6 bases lay between the germline ends. The CDR3 is made up of 13 amino acids. As DNA, the CDR3 is TGTGCCAGCAGCTACGGGCCCAAAAACATTCAGTACTTC. Amino acid sequence: CASSYGPKNIQYF.

This clone was recorded only once. The J gene is TRBJ2-7, the V gene TRBV6-5, with D hard to call. This CDR3 region has 14 residues. The ends were cut back, 4 bases at V and 3 bases at J, with 13 bases in the middle. CDR1 and CDR2 from the germline V gene are MNHEY and SVGAGI. CDR3 residues: CASSSRGALYEQYF. CDR3 in DNA: TGTGCCAGCAGTTCTAGAGGAGCGCTCTACGAGCAGTACTTC.

V usage is TRBV30 and J usage is TRBJ1-2; D is ambiguous. This CDR3 region has 13 residues. V gave up 1 base and J gave up 3 bases, with 9 bases separating them. Germline V CDR1 and CDR2: GTSNPN, SVGIG (reference sequence). The CDR3 loop is CAWSGVRYYGYTF. Here the CDR3 DNA reads TGTGCCTGGAGTGGCGTCCGATACTATGGCTACACCTTC.

J is TRBJ2-2 and V is TRBV5-1; a weak D match, TRBD1 (6 bases). The CDR3 is made up of 16 amino acids. Germline CDR1 and CDR2: SGHRS and YFSETQ. V was shortened by 2 bases and J by 1 base, with 12 bases between the two germline ends. The CDR3 bases are TGCGCCAGCAGCTTCTCCGGGACAAAGAACACCGGGGAGCTGTTTTTT. It yields the protein CASSFSGTKNTGELFF.

The rearrangement joins TRBV7-8 to TRBJ2-7, with a weak D call TRBD1 (6 bases). There are 14 residues in the CDR3. Deletions cut 2 bases from V and 5 bases from J, with 13 bases between. The germline V gene has CDR1 SGHVS and CDR2 FQNEAQ. The CDR3 sequence: CASSLRRQDNEQYF. The CDR3 coding sequence is TGTGCCAGCAGCTTAAGGAGACAGGACAACGAGCAGTACTTC.

This sequence joins TRBV28 and TRBJ2-7, with a possible D match to TRBD1 (7 bases). This CDR3 region has 14 residues. Germline V lookup: CDR1 MDHEN, CDR2 SYDVKM. Trimming shortened V by 6 bases and J by 2 bases, and 14 bases separated the two germline ends. The CDR3 bases are TGTGCCAGCAGCGGCGGGACAGCTACCTACGAGCAGTACTTC. Amino acids: CASSGGTATYEQYF. Drawing the rest from reference TRBV28 and TRBJ2-7, the complete variable domain is DVKVTQSSRYLVKRTGEKVFLECVQDMDHENMFWYRQDPGLGLRLIYFSYDVKMKEKGDIPEGYSVSREKKERFSLILESASTNQTSMYLCASSGGTATYEQYFGPGTRLTVT.

The chain's CDR3 is CASSPTGTGGAGELFF. The CDR3 nucleotides read TGCGCCAGCAGCCCCACCGGGACAGGGGGGGCCGGGGAGCTGTTTTTT. The J gene is TRBJ2-2, the V gene TRBV5-1; 11 nucleotides line up with TRBD1. Germline trimming cut 4 bases from V and 6 bases from J; bases unmatched to any gene: 8. Germline V gene sequence: CDR1 SGHRS, CDR2 YFSETQ. The CDR3 is made up of 16 amino acids. Based on the CDR3 plus reference TRBV5-1 and TRBJ2-2, the full variable domain is KAGVTQTPRYLIKTRGQQVTLSCSPISGHRSVSWYQQTPGQGLQFLFEYFSETQRNKGNFPGRFSGRQFSNSRSEMNVSTLELGDSALYLCASSPTGTGGAGELFFGEGSRLTVL.

This chain links TRBV10-1 with TRBJ2-1; 8 positions match TRBD2. V was pared by 7 bases and J by 6 bases, with 8 bases of the junction left unmatched. Germline assignment: CDR1 WNHNN and CDR2 SYGVQD (reference sequence). The CDR3 has 14 amino acids. CDR3 nucleotides: TGCGCCAGCACCGGGACTAGGTTTTCCAATGAGCAGTTCTTC. Its translation is CASTGTRFSNEQFF.

The genes are TRBV4-1 and TRBJ1-4; 10 bases line up with TRBD1. This CDR3 contains 15 residues. After removal of 4 bases from V and 6 bases from J, the junction contained 5 bases not matched to a gene. Germline-derived CDR1 and CDR2 are MGHRA and YSYEKL. CDR3 nucleotide sequence: TGCGCCAGCAGCCGGGACAGGGGCCCGGATGAAAAACTGTTTTTT. Its translation is CASSRDRGPDEKLFF.

This rearrangement joins TRBV2 to TRBJ2-1; D remains unclear. Germline loops: CDR1 SNHLY, CDR2 FYNNEI. CDR3 length: 14 residues. V dropped 4 bases and J dropped 0 bases, with 7 bases sitting between them. Written as DNA, the CDR3 is TGTGCCAGCAGTGCGCGGAGCTCCTACAATGAGCAGTTCTTC. Residues: CASSARSSYNEQFF.

The genes are TRBV27 and TRBJ2-7; D is perhaps TRBD1 or TRBD2 (5 bases each). V was trimmed by 6 bases and J by 7 bases, leaving 19 bases between them. The CDR3 runs 14 residues. Looked up from germline, CDR1 is MNHEY and CDR2 is SMNVEV (reference sequence). The DNA of the CDR3 is TGTGCCAGCAGCCCCTGGGGGAAAGCTCGGGAGCAGTACTTC. It specifies CASSPWGKAREQYF.

This clone appeared once. The genes are TRBV7-9 and TRBJ2-2; D ambiguous. Germline-derived CDR1 and CDR2 are SEHNR and FQNEAQ (reference sequence). Trimming stripped 5 bases from V and 9 bases from J, with 7 bases between. The length of the CDR3 is 11 residues. The CDR3 DNA reads as TGTGCCAGCAGCCTGTTCCGGGAGCTGTTTTTT. Translating gives CASSLFRELFF.

The rearrangement uses TRBV7-3 and TRBJ2-2; D remains ambiguous. From germline, CDR1 is SGHTA and CDR2 FQGTGA. The CDR3 loop spans 15 amino acids. Deletions cut 1 base from V and 1 base from J, with 7 bases between. The CDR3 nucleotides are TGTGCCAGCAGCTTAATTGGGCAGAACACCGGGGAGCTGTTTTTT. It specifies CASSLIGQNTGELFF.

The rearrangement uses TRBV29-1 and TRBJ2-7, with 11 bases fitting TRBD1. Germline V CDR1 and CDR2: SQVTM, ANQGSEA. This CDR3 comprises 13 residues. J lost 5 bases, V lost 5 bases, and 5 bases had no gene match. CDR3 in amino acids: CSVSGTGGDEQYF. CDR3 coding DNA: TGCAGCGTTTCCGGGACAGGGGGAGACGAGCAGTACTTC.

The chain couples TRBV18 to TRBJ1-5, with TRBD1 matching over 7 bases. This CDR3 contains 14 residues. The trim removed 2 bases at V and 2 bases at J, leaving 0 bases unmatched. From germline, CDR1 is KGHSH and CDR2 LQKENI. DNA for the CDR3: TGTGCCAGCTCACCAACAGGGGGCAATCAGCCCCAGCATTTT. It encodes CASSPTGGNQPQHF.